The 23 T cell receptor beta chains given below trace back to one sample, sequenced in a study of tumor-infiltrating lymphocytes in primary liver carcinoma. RNA isolated from unsorted whole blood supplied the blood RNA, with germline DNA also extracted. Priming with a constant-region primer yielded TCR beta cDNA from around 540 ng total RNA. It was through three nested multiplex PCR rounds of slightly modified ARM-PCR that TCR beta libraries arose. It was with TRBV1-TRBV30 forward primers and a C-beta reverse primer that the first two PCR rounds were run, at roughly 10 cycles each. One entry per CDR3 protein, called by TCRdb with MiXCR from the multiplex PCR reads. Of about 210,000 distinct CDR3 sequences in the sample, approximately 64% are singletons; the top ten hold approximately 6.5%. Sequencing was performed on peripheral blood. These receptors all stem from an older woman with primary liver carcinoma and hepatitis B virus infection.

Comment on this clonotype: It may be a read error: a sequence one base away is much more abundant. This chain uses TRBV11-3 with TRBJ2-7; no reliable D call. Germline loops: CDR1 SGHNT, CDR2 YENEEA. CDR3 size: 14 residues. The CDR3 region is CASSLSGGMYGQYF. DNA of the CDR3: TGTGCCAGCAGCTTATCCGGCGGAATGTACGGGCAGTACTTC.

With regard to this clonotype: With a much larger clone just one base away, this may be a read error. V gene TRBV28 combines with J gene TRBJ1-5; D ambiguous. Germline V gives CDR1 MDHEN, CDR2 SYDVKM. The CDR3 has 13 residues. The CDR3 DNA sequence: TGTGCCAGCAGTTTAGGTAGCAATCAGTCCCAGCATTTT. It encodes CASSLGSNQSQHF.

J is TRBJ1-6 and V is TRBV7-9; D possibly corresponds to TRBD1 (5 bases). V lost 3 bases, J lost 10 bases, and 13 bases lay in between. Germline CDR1 and CDR2: SEHNR and FQNEAQ (reference sequence). This CDR3 is 14 amino acids long. Here the CDR3 reads CASSFGGEGSPLHF. The CDR3 DNA sequence: TGTGCCAGCAGCTTTGGGGGAGAAGGGTCACCCCTCCACTTT.

This clonotype has only one observation. Because it lacks the conserved phenylalanine or tryptophan at the end, this CDR3 is likely a read error. The chain employs TRBV5-1 and TRBJ1-2, with 10 bases lining up with TRBD1. Germline trimming cut 4 bases from V and 8 bases from J; bases unmatched to any gene: 5. The CDR3 extends over 13 amino acids. Germline lookup yields CDR1 SGHRS and CDR2 YFSETQ. The CDR3 nucleotides are TGCGCCAGCAGCGGGACAGGGGAGCAGGGCTACACCTCC. Residues: CASSGTGEQGYTS.

This chain uses TRBV12-3 or TRBV12-4 with TRBJ2-1; D not certain. The length of the CDR3 is 15 residues. The V and J ends lost 7 bases and 8 bases respectively, with 21 bases between them. CDR3 region: CASTPSVGYNDEQFF. CDR3 nucleotides: TGTGCCAGCACCCCGTCTGTGGGATACAACGATGAGCAGTTCTTC.

With regard to this clonotype: This may arise from a read error, as a much more abundant clone is one base away. The DNA of the CDR3 is TGTGCCAGCAGTCTAGCGGGAGCCTACTACGATCAGTACTTC. Translating gives CASSLAGAYYDQYF. The chain couples TRBV6-2 or TRBV6-3 to TRBJ2-7; TRBD2 agrees at 10 bases. The CDR3 spans 14 residues. CDR1 and CDR2 from the germline V gene are MNHEY and SVGEGT.

This chain joins TRBV6-6 and TRBJ1-4; a weak D match, TRBD1 (6 bases). The CDR3 loop spans 17 amino acids. The V end lost 8 bases, the J end lost 8 bases, and 27 bases lay between the germline ends. Germline CDR1 MNHNY, CDR2 SVGAGI (reference sequence). CDR3 in DNA: TGTGCCAGCGGTTCCTCGCAGGGGCCGACCGTGGGCGAAAAACTGTTTTTT. This sequence encodes CASGSSQGPTVGEKLFF.

This clonotype came up many times. The V gene is TRBV12-3 or TRBV12-4, the J gene TRBJ2-4; D assignment may be TRBD1 or TRBD2 (5 bases each). Trimming cost V 1 base and J 2 bases, with 9 bases left between them. This CDR3 is built from 15 residues. The CDR3 protein is CASSLVRGPKNIQYF. The DNA of the CDR3 is TGTGCCAGCAGTTTAGTTAGGGGACCCAAAAACATTCAGTACTTC.

CDR3 sequence: CASSLEALSGRGRLETQYF. CDR3 in DNA: TGTGCCAGCAGCTTAGAGGCCCTTAGCGGGAGGGGACGGTTGGAGACCCAGTACTTC. The V gene is TRBV7-9, the J gene TRBJ2-5; the match to TRBD2 covers 11 bases. V was pared by 1 base and J by 5 bases, with 15 bases of the junction left unmatched. This CDR3 spans 19 amino acids. Germline V gene data show CDR1 as SEHNR and CDR2 as FQNEAQ (reference sequence).

This clonotype showed up just a few times. CDR3: CSARRSTGGIISYGYTF. CDR3 DNA: TGCAGTGCCAGAAGATCGACAGGGGGCATAATAAGCTATGGCTACACCTTC. J is TRBJ1-2 and V is TRBV20-1; 10 bases map to TRBD1. Germline assignment: CDR1 DFQATT and CDR2 SNEGSKA (reference sequence). This CDR3 region has 17 residues. J was trimmed by 4 bases and V by 6 bases; bases with no gene match: 17.

Of note for this clonotype: The CDR3 does not close with the conserved phenylalanine or tryptophan, likely indicating a read error. The chain carries TRBV11-2 and TRBJ2-1, with D tentatively TRBD1 (5 bases). The CDR3 totals 15 residues. Germline V gives CDR1 SGHAT, CDR2 FQNNGV. The CDR3 here is CATSLGEGIYNEQFL. CDR3 nucleotides: TGTGCCACCAGCTTAGGGGAAGGGATCTACAATGAGCAGTTCCTC.

A note on this clonotype: A much larger clone sits a single nucleotide away, making a read error possible. This chain uses TRBV12-3 or TRBV12-4 with TRBJ2-5, with 9 bases aligning to TRBD1. Unmatched junction bases numbered 7, after V lost 6 bases and J lost 5 bases. The CDR3 is 14 amino acids. The CDR3 bases are TGTGCCAGCAGGCCGGGACAGGGTATGGAGACCCAGTACTTC. This encodes CASRPGQGMETQYF.

Worth noting for this clonotype: At one boundary the junction diverges from the germline segment, which might be a read error. The CDR3 DNA sequence: TGTGCCAGCAGCTTAAGCCAAAACAATGAGCTGTTCTTC. As protein: CASSLSQNNELFF. The gene calls are TRBV7-9 and TRBJ2-1; unclear D gene. Germline lookup yields CDR1 SEHNR and CDR2 FQNEAQ (reference sequence). The CDR3 has 13 residues. Filled out from reference TRBV7-9 and TRBJ2-1, the complete variable domain reads DTGVSQNPRHKITKRGQNVTFRCDPISEHNRLYWYRQTLGQGPEFLTYFQNEAQLEKSRLLSDRFSAERPKGSFSTLEIQRTEQGDSAMYLCASSLSQNNELFFGPGTRLTVL.

On this clonotype: Mismatch with germline at one junction end may stem from a read error. The rearrangement uses TRBV6-1 and TRBJ1-6; 8 bases map to TRBD1. The germline V gene encodes CDR1 MNHNS and CDR2 SASEGT. The CDR3 runs 15 residues. CDR3 loop: CTSSALTGTGSSLHF. The CDR3 nucleotides read TGTACCAGCAGTGCGTTGACAGGGACAGGTTCATCCCTCCACTTT.

A note on this clonotype: This may come from a read error, since a much larger clone is one base off. The rearrangement joins TRBV12-3 or TRBV12-4 to TRBJ2-5; 12 bases map to TRBD1. The CDR3 is 17 amino acids. Trimming took 6 bases from V and 4 from J; bases not matched to a gene: 12. The CDR3 here is CASSRDRGRGYRETQYF. The CDR3 DNA follows: TGTGCCAGCAGCCGGGACAGGGGGCGGGGGTATCGAGAGACCCAGTACTTC.

This clonotype appeared a few times. This chain connects TRBV10-2 to TRBJ2-2, with 11 positions matching TRBD1. This CDR3 comprises 15 residues. Germline V gives CDR1 WSHSY, CDR2 SAAADI. V gave up 4 bases and J gave up 4 bases; unmatched junction bases: 2. In DNA form, the CDR3 reads TGCGCCAGCAGTGTGGGGACAGGGGGCACCGGGGAGCTGTTTTTT. As protein: CASSVGTGGTGELFF.

This clonotype was seen just once. The chain couples TRBV4-1 to TRBJ2-3; 7 positions agree with TRBD2. Germline CDR1 is MGHRA and CDR2 is YSYEKL. J lost 2 bases, V lost 4 bases, and 12 bases had no gene match. The CDR3 is 17 residues long. CDR3 coding DNA: TGCGCCAGCAGCCGGGGACTACCCATATCTAACACAGATACGCAGTATTTT. It translates to CASSRGLPISNTDTQYF.

With respect to this clonotype: A much larger clonotype is one base distant, so this may be a read error. The chain uses TRBV6-2 or TRBV6-3 and TRBJ1-2, with D unclear. Trimming shortened V by 10 bases and J by 4 bases, and 10 bases separated the two germline ends. Germline V CDR1 and CDR2: MNHEY, SVGEGT. The CDR3 has 11 residues. The CDR3 DNA follows: TGTGCCACTGACCAAGGCTATGGCTACACCTTC. The encoded protein is CATDQGYGYTF.

The chain employs TRBV14 and TRBJ2-6; tentative D call: TRBD1 (6 bases). V lost 7 bases to trimming and J lost 1 base, with 26 bases between them. CDR3 size: 20 residues. Germline V lookup: CDR1 SGHDN, CDR2 FVKESK. The CDR3 bases are TGTGCCAGCAATCAACGGGAAATCCGACAGGACCTATCTGGGGCCAACGTCCTGACTTTC. Translated, it gives CASNQREIRQDLSGANVLTF.

Concerning this clonotype itself: At one of its ends the junction is not consistent with the germline gene, which may arise from a read error. V usage is TRBV12-3 or TRBV12-4 and J usage is TRBJ2-1, with a possible D match to TRBD2 (5 bases). The CDR3 length is 16 residues. The CDR3 DNA reads as TGTGCCAGCAGTTTTGATGCGGGCAACTCCTACAATGAGCATTTCTTC. As protein: CASSFDAGNSYNEHFF.

This clonotype has ten or more counts. This rearrangement joins TRBV11-2 to TRBJ2-3, with TRBD2 matching 9 bases. CDR1 is SGHAT and CDR2 is FQNNGV in the germline V gene. The J segment lost 3 bases and the V segment lost 5 bases, leaving 12 bases of the junction unmatched. CDR3 length: 17 residues. The chain's CDR3 is CASSPTSGNAGTDTQYF. The CDR3 region has the DNA TGTGCCAGCAGCCCGACTAGCGGAAACGCAGGGACAGATACGCAGTATTTT.

As for this clonotype: A much larger clone differs from this one at a single base, so this may be a read error. The rearrangement joins TRBV6-6 to TRBJ1-5, with 8 bases identical to TRBD1. This CDR3 contains 15 residues. V dropped 6 bases and J dropped 0; count of bases not matched to a gene: 4. Germline V CDR1 and CDR2: MNHNY, SVGAGI (reference sequence). The CDR3 sequence: CASRPTGASNQPQHF. The CDR3 DNA is TGTGCCAGCAGGCCGACAGGGGCTAGCAATCAGCCCCAGCATTTT.

This clonotype was seen only a few times. One base away lies a much larger clone, so this may be a sequencing read error. The V call is TRBV29-1, the J call TRBJ2-1; TRBD1 is a possible D gene (5 bases). Germline V CDR1 and CDR2: SQVTM, ANQGSEA. CDR3 size: 12 residues. The V end lost 7 bases, the J end lost 8 bases, and 15 bases lay between the germline ends. CDR3 sequence (DNA): TGCAGCGACAGGATTGATTACGATGAGCAGTTCTTC. It translates to CSDRIDYDEQFF.